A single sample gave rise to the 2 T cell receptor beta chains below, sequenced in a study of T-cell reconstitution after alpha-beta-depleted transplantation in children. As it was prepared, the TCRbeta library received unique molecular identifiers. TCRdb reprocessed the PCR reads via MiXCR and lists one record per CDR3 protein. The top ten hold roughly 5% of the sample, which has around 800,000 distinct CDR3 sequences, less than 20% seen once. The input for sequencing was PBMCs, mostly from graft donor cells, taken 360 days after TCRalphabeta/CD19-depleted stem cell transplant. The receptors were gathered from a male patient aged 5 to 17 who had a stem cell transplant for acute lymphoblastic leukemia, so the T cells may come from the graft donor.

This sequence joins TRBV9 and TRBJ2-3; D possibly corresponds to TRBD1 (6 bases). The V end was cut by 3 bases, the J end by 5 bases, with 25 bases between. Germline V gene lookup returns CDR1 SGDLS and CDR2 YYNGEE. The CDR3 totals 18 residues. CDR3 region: CASSASRTGTPSIDTQYF. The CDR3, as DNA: TGTGCCAGCAGCGCCTCAAGGACCGGGACACCCAGTATAGATACGCAGTATTTT.

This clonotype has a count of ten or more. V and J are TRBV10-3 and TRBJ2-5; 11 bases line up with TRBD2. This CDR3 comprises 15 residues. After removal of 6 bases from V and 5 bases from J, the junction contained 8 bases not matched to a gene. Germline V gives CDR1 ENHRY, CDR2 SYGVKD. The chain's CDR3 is CAISELAGVGETQYF. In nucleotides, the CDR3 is TGTGCCATCAGCGAACTAGCGGGAGTCGGTGAGACCCAGTACTTC.